Given below is one TCR beta chain in context. Its antigen is unidentified. Trimming removed 6 bases at V and 5 bases at J, with 7 bases between. Germline CDR1 and CDR2: SEHNR and FQNEAQ (reference sequence). CDR3 length: 11 residues. The data originate from a study of beta chain features in type 1 diabetes. Whole-study findings and limits: When cDNA is sequenced, cells with high TCR expression could be over-represented. Among type 1 diabetes patients, VDJ junctions had fewer insertions and more deletions.

The authors reverse transcribed all of the isolated RNA, so sequencing captured expressed TCRB transcripts. Sequenced by immunoSEQ multiplex PCR; TCRdb stores in-frame clones only, minus some. The sample records roughly 140,000 clones, 6.9% being singletons. This chain joins TRBV7-9 and TRBJ2-5; D might be TRBD1 (5 bases). Sequenced sample: central memory CD4+ T cells from blood. The clonotype was recovered from a woman under 40 in good health. The CDR3 coding sequence is TGTGCCAGCAGTCCAGGGGAGACCCAGTACTTC. Its protein product is CASSPGETQYF.